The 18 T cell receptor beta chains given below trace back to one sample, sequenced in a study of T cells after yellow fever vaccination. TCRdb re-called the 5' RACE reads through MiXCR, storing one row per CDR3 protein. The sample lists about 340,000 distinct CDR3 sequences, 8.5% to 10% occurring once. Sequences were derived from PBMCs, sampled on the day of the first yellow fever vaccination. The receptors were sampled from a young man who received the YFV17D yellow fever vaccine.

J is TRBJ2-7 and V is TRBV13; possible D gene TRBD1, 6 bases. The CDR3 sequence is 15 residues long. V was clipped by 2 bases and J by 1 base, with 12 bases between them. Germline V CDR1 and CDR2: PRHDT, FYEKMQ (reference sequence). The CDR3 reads CASSLRATGSYEQYF. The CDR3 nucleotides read TGTGCCAGCAGCTTAAGGGCGACAGGTTCCTACGAGCAGTACTTC.

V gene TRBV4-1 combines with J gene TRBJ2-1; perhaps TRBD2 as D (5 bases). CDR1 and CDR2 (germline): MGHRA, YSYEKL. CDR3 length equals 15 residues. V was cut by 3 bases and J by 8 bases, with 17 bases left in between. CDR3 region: CASSQLFTTGYEQFF. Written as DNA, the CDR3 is TGCGCCAGCAGCCAGTTATTTACCACGGGGTATGAGCAGTTCTTC.

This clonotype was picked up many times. The CDR3 region has the DNA TGTGCCAGCAGCTCCCCCTTAGCGGGGGGCTACACAGATACGCAGTATTTT. Translating it yields CASSSPLAGGYTDTQYF. The chain couples TRBV7-2 to TRBJ2-3; 10 nucleotides align to TRBD2. The CDR3 sequence is 17 residues long. Germline CDR1 SGHTA, CDR2 FQGNSA. The V gene end was trimmed by 4 bases and the J gene end by 2 bases; junction bases not matched to a gene: 9.

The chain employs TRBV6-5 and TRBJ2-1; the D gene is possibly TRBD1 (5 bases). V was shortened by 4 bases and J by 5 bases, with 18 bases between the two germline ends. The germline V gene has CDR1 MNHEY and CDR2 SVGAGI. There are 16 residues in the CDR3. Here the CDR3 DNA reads TGTGCCAGCAGTTTACTTTTTGGACAAACTCACAATGAGCAGTTCTTC. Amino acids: CASSLLFGQTHNEQFF.

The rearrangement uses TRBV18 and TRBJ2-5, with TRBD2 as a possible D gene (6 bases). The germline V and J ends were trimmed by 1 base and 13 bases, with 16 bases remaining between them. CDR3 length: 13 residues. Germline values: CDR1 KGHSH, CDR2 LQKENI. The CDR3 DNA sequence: TGTGCCAGCTCACCACAGACTAGTGAGAATTGGTACTTC. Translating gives CASSPQTSENWYF. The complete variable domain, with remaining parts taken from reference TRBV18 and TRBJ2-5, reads NAGVMQNPRHLVRRRGQEARLRCSPMKGHSHVYWYRQLPEEGLKFMVYLQKENIIDESGMPKERFSAEFPKEGPSILRIQQVVRGDSAAYFCASSPQTSENWYFGPGTRLLVL.

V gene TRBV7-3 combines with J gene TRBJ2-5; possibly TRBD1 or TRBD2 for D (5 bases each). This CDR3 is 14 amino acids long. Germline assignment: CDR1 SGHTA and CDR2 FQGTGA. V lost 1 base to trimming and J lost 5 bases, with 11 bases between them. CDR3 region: CASSLRDHGETQYF. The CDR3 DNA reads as TGTGCCAGCAGCTTAAGGGACCACGGGGAGACCCAGTACTTC.

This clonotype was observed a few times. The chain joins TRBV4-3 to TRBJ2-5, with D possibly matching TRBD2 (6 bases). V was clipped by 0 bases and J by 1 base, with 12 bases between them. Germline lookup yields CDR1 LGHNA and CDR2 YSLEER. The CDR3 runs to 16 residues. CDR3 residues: CASSQDWWGVQETQYF. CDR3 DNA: TGCGCCAGCAGCCAAGATTGGTGGGGGGTCCAAGAGACCCAGTACTTC.

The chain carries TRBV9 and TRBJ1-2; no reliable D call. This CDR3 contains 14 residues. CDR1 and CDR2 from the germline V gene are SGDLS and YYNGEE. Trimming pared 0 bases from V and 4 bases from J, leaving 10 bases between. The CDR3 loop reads CASSVGGRTYGYTF. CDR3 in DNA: TGTGCCAGCAGCGTAGGTGGCAGAACCTATGGCTACACCTTC.

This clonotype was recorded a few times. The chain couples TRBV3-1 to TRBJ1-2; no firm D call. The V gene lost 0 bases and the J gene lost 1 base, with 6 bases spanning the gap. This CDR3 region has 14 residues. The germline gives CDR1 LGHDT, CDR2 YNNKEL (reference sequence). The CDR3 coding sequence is TGTGCCAGCAGCCAAGAAGGGATTAACTATGGCTACACCTTC. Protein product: CASSQEGINYGYTF.

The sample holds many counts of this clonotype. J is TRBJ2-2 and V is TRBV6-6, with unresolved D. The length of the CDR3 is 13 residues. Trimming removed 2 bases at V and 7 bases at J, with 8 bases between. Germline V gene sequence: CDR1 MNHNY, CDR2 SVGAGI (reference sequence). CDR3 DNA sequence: TGTGCCAGCAGTTACGTGTGGGGCGGGGAGCTGTTTTTT. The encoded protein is CASSYVWGGELFF.

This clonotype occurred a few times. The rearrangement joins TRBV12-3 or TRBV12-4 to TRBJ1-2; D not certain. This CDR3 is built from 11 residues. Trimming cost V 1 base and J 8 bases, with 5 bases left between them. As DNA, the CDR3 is TGTGCCAGCAGTTTAGGGAGCGGCTACACCTTC. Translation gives CASSLGSGYTF.

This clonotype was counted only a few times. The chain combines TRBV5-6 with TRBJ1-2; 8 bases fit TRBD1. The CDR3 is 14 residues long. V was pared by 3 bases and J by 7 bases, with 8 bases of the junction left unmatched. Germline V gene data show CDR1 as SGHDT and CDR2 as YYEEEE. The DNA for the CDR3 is TGTGCCAGCAGCTGGCCGGACAGGGCTGCTGGCTACACCTTC. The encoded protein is CASSWPDRAAGYTF.

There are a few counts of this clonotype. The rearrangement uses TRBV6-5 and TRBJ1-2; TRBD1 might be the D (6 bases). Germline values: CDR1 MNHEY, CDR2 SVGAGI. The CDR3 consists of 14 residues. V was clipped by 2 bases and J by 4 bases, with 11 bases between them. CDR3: CASSYHRVGYGYTF. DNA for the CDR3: TGTGCCAGCAGTTACCACAGGGTGGGCTATGGCTACACCTTC.

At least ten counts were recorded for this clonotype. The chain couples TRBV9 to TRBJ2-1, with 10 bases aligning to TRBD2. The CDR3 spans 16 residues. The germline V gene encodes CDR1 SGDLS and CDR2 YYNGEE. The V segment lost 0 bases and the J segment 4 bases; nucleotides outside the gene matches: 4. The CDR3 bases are TGTGCCAGCAGCGTAGGCACTAGCGGGGCTTACAATGAGCAGTTCTTC. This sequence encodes CASSVGTSGAYNEQFF.

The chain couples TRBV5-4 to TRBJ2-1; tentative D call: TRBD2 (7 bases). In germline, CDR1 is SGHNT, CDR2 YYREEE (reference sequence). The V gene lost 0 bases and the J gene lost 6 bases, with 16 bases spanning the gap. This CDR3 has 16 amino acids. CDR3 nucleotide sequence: TGTGCCAGCAGCTTGGTCGGTGGGGGGGCTCCCAATGAGCAGTTCTTC. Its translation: CASSLVGGGAPNEQFF.

CDR3 region: CASSLERQDYGYTF. The CDR3 DNA follows: TGTGCCAGCAGCTTAGAGCGACAGGACTATGGCTACACCTTC. The genes are TRBV7-2 and TRBJ1-2; maybe TRBD1 (6 bases). V was trimmed by 1 base and J by 3 bases, leaving 9 bases between them. The CDR3 consists of 14 residues. Germline V gene data show CDR1 as SGHTA and CDR2 as FQGNSA.

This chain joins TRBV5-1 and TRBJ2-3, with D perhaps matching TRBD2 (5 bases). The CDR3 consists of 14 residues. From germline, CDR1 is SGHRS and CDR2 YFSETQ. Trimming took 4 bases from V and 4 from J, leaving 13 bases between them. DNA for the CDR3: TGCGCCAGCAGCCAAAGGACTTTTCCAGATACGCAGTATTTT. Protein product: CASSQRTFPDTQYF.

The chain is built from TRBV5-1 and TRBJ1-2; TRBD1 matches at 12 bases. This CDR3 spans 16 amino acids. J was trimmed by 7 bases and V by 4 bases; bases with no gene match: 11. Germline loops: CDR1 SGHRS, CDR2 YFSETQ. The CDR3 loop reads CASSLGLGQGAFGYTF. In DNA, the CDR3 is TGCGCCAGCAGCCTGGGTTTGGGACAGGGGGCATTTGGCTACACCTTC.